This T cell receptor (beta chain) was identified in a study of post-analysis software for immune sequencing data. Each TCR beta cDNA library carried unique molecular identifiers. TCRdb recomputed calls from the PCR reads with MiXCR, one row per CDR3 protein. The sample records roughly 800,000 distinct CDR3 sequences, approximately 44% being singletons. The source material was blood. This receptor was taken from a girl aged 10 to 17 with multiple sclerosis.

CDR3: CSARDRDRFISGNNEQFF. As DNA, the CDR3 is TGCAGTGCTAGAGATCGGGATCGATTTATCAGCGGGAACAATGAGCAGTTCTTC. The chain is built from TRBV20-1 and TRBJ2-1; 7 positions match TRBD2. This CDR3 has 18 amino acids. J lost 5 bases, V lost 0 bases, and 16 bases had no gene match. CDR1 is DFQATT, CDR2 SNEGSKA, per germline (reference sequence).